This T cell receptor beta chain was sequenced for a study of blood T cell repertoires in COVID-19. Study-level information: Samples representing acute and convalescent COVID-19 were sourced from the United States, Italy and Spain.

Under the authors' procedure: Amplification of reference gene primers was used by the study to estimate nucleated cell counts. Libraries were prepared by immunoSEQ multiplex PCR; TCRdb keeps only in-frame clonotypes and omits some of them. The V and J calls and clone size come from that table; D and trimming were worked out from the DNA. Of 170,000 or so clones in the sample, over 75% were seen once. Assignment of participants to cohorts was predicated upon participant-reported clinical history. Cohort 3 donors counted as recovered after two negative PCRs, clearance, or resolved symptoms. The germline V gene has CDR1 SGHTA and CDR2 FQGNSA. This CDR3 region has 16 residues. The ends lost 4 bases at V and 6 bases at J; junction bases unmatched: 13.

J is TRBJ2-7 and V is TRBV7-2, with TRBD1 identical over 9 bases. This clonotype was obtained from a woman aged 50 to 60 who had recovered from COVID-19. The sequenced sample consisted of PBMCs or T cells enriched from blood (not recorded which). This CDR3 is CASSSTSGTGKGEQYF. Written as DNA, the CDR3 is TGTGCCAGCAGCTCAACCTCCGGGACAGGGAAGGGCGAGCAGTACTTC.